The rows below give T cell receptor beta chains drawn from one sample of a study of blood T cells in healthy people across ages. TCRdb ran MiXCR on the 5' RACE reads and lists one entry per CDR3 protein. The profile covers about a million distinct CDR3 sequences, with around 49% appearing a single time and roughly an eighth taken by the ten largest. The sample comprised blood. The receptors stem from a man aged 25 to 40 in good health. CDR3s include the opening cysteine and the closing phenylalanine or tryptophan. D genes are given only for firm matches. Clone size is given for some rows only: seen once, a few or many times, or a class if the clone is expanded.

v_call: TRBV18; d_call: TRBD2; j_call: TRBJ2-1; cdr3_length: 20; clone_size: -; cdr3_aa: CASSPPGRTRGLAGNNEQFF; cdr3_nt: TGTGCCAGCTCACCCCCTGGACGGACTCGAGGACTAGCGGGGAACAATGAGCAGTTCTTC
v_call: TRBV6-1; d_call: -; j_call: TRBJ2-5; cdr3_length: 15; clone_size: few; cdr3_aa: CASSEASQARETQYF; cdr3_nt: TGTGCCAGCAGTGAAGCATCGCAGGCTCGAGAGACCCAGTACTTC
v_call: TRBV12-3/TRBV12-4; d_call: -; j_call: TRBJ1-1; cdr3_length: 22; clone_size: many; cdr3_aa: CASSLPPGEASGIGFWHTEAFF; cdr3_nt: TGTGCCAGCAGTTTACCCCCCGGGGAGGCCTCGGGGATAGGGTTTTGGCACACTGAAGCTTTCTTT
v_call: TRBV18; d_call: -; j_call: TRBJ2-3; cdr3_length: 11; clone_size: many; cdr3_aa: CASSAADTQYF; cdr3_nt: TGTGCCAGCTCTGCGGCAGATACGCAGTATTTT
v_call: TRBV4-2; d_call: -; j_call: TRBJ2-5; cdr3_length: 14; clone_size: -; cdr3_aa: CAGSQPQSYNEQYF; cdr3_nt: TGTGCCGGCAGCCAACCCCAGTCCTACAATGAGCAGTACTTC
v_call: TRBV6-6; d_call: TRBD1; j_call: TRBJ2-7; cdr3_length: 15; clone_size: -; cdr3_aa: CASSYGTGKAYEQYF; cdr3_nt: TGTGCCAGCAGTTATGGGACAGGGAAGGCCTACGAGCAGTACTTC
v_call: TRBV27; d_call: -; j_call: TRBJ2-1; cdr3_length: 14; clone_size: -; cdr3_aa: CASSWSGEAYEQFF; cdr3_nt: TGTGCCAGCAGTTGGTCAGGGGAAGCGTATGAGCAGTTCTTC
v_call: TRBV6-6; d_call: TRBD1; j_call: TRBJ1-2; cdr3_length: 15; clone_size: -; cdr3_aa: CASSYGGQGAYGYTF; cdr3_nt: TGTGCCAGCAGTTACGGGGGACAGGGCGCCTATGGCTACACCTTC
v_call: TRBV4-2; d_call: TRBD1; j_call: TRBJ1-4; cdr3_length: 17; clone_size: -; cdr3_aa: CASSQRGQAPVGEKLFF; cdr3_nt: TGTGCCAGCAGCCAACGGGGACAGGCTCCTGTGGGTGAAAAACTGTTTTTT
v_call: TRBV11-3; d_call: TRBD2; j_call: TRBJ2-1; cdr3_length: 21; clone_size: -; cdr3_aa: CASSLDPTGTSHQTSYNEQFF; cdr3_nt: TGTGCCAGCAGCTTAGACCCAACCGGGACTAGCCATCAAACCTCCTACAATGAGCAGTTCTTC
v_call: TRBV2; d_call: TRBD2; j_call: TRBJ2-7; cdr3_length: 18; clone_size: few; cdr3_aa: CASSEVPPTSGGPYEQYF; cdr3_nt: TGTGCCAGCAGTGAGGTCCCCCCGACTAGCGGGGGGCCCTACGAGCAGTACTTC
v_call: TRBV27; d_call: -; j_call: TRBJ2-7; cdr3_length: 14; clone_size: -; cdr3_aa: CASSALDGGYEQYF; cdr3_nt: TGTGCCAGCAGTGCACTGGACGGGGGATACGAGCAGTACTTC
v_call: TRBV28; d_call: -; j_call: TRBJ2-1; cdr3_length: 15; clone_size: -; cdr3_aa: CASSLGLDAYNEQFF; cdr3_nt: TGTGCCAGCAGTTTAGGCCTAGATGCCTACAATGAGCAGTTCTTC